These 10 T cell receptor beta chains share one sample of origin, sequenced in a study of blood T cell repertoires in COVID-19. Sequencing used immunoSEQ multiplex PCR; TCRdb keeps in-frame clones, though not all of them. Of more than 150,000 clones detected, about 86% appear once; the ten largest clones hold approximately 4%. Source material: peripheral blood. Receptors originate from a woman aged 70-85 years with acute or convalescent COVID-19.

J is TRBJ2-3 and V is TRBV5-1, with 8 bases aligning to TRBD1. Germline V CDR1 and CDR2: SGHRS, YFSETQ. With 2 bases clipped from V and 1 base from J, the junction kept 3 bases outside the gene matches. The CDR3 has 15 amino acids. The CDR3 DNA follows: TGCGCCAGCAGCTTACAGGGGGAAGGCACAGATACGCAGTATTTT. It encodes CASSLQGEGTDTQYF.

Only a few counts were recorded for this clone. The chain recombines TRBV12-5 with TRBJ2-7, with 7 positions matching TRBD1. The ends lost 7 bases at V and 12 bases at J; junction bases unmatched: 12. The CDR3 runs to 12 residues. Germline-derived CDR1 and CDR2 are LGHNT and FRNRAP. The CDR3 is CASAIQTGQLYF. The CDR3 DNA reads TGTGCTAGTGCAATACAGACAGGGCAGCTGTACTTC.

The V gene is TRBV10-2, the J gene TRBJ1-2; possibly TRBD1 for D (6 bases). The V and J ends lost 2 bases and 7 bases respectively, with 20 bases between them. This CDR3 is built from 16 residues. Germline V gives CDR1 WSHSY, CDR2 SAAADI. The CDR3 loop reads CASSEGPRRGGFGYTF. Here the CDR3 DNA reads TGCGCCAGCAGTGAGGGTCCGCGGCGGGGGGGCTTTGGCTACACCTTC.

This chain joins TRBV24-1 and TRBJ2-1; TRBD2 might be the D (5 bases). CDR1 KGHDR and CDR2 SFDVKD come from the germline V gene. V lost 8 bases, J lost 0 bases, and 13 bases lay in between. The length of the CDR3 is 15 residues. In DNA form, the CDR3 reads TGTGCCACCACACCGAGCGGAAGCTCCTACAATGAGCAGTTCTTC. It codes for CATTPSGSSYNEQFF.

The chain carries TRBV2 and TRBJ1-1, with no clear D. There are 10 residues in the CDR3. CDR1 is SNHLY and CDR2 is FYNNEI in the germline V gene. Trimming left V 4 bases short and J 7 bases short, with 4 bases between. CDR3 sequence (DNA): TGTGCCAGCAGTGTCGTTGAAGCTTTCTTT. As protein: CASSVVEAFF.

This clone was observed once. J is TRBJ1-2 and V is TRBV5-6; maybe TRBD1 (6 bases). Germline V gene data show CDR1 as SGHDT and CDR2 as YYEEEE. V lost 3 bases and J lost 4, with 16 bases in between. CDR3 length: 15 residues. The chain's CDR3 is CASSSQGFQIYGYTF. The CDR3 nucleotides read TGTGCCAGCAGCTCTCAGGGGTTCCAGATCTATGGCTACACCTTC.

The J gene is TRBJ2-7, the V gene TRBV5-6, with TRBD2 matching over 7 bases. Trimming removed 2 bases from V and 3 bases from J; junction bases left unmatched: 2. The CDR3 loop spans 13 amino acids. Germline V gene lookup returns CDR1 SGHDT and CDR2 YYEEEE. The CDR3: CASSFTGGYEQYF. In nucleotides, the CDR3 is TGTGCCAGCAGCTTTACGGGGGGCTACGAGCAGTACTTC. The entire variable domain, with the rest obtained from reference TRBV5-6 and TRBJ2-7, is as follows: DAGVTQSPTHLIKTRGQQVTLRCSPKSGHDTVSWYQQALGQGPQFIFQYYEEEERQRGNFPDRFSGHQFPNYSSELNVNALLLGDSALYLCASSFTGGYEQYFGPGTRLTVT.

This rearrangement joins TRBV19 to TRBJ1-1; no reliable D call. This CDR3 comprises 14 residues. V lost 6 bases and J 1 base, leaving 12 bases between the germline ends. CDR1 and CDR2 from the germline V gene are LNHDA and SQIVND (reference sequence). The CDR3 coding sequence is TGTGCCAGTAGCCTCATCCCAGGGAACACTGAAGCTTTCTTT. This translates into CASSLIPGNTEAFF.

The rearrangement joins TRBV6-5 to TRBJ2-2; TRBD1 aligns across 8 bases. With 6 bases clipped from V and 4 bases from J, the junction kept 4 bases outside the gene matches. Germline V gene lookup returns CDR1 MNHEY and CDR2 SVGAGI. The CDR3 runs to 14 residues. The CDR3 DNA sequence: TGTGCCAGCAGCGGACAGGGCATCACCGGGGAGCTGTTTTTT. Translated: CASSGQGITGELFF.

Comment on this clone: This same CDR3 is encoded by further DNA sequences in the sample. The V and J genes are TRBV5-1 and TRBJ1-3; TRBD1 aligns across 9 bases. The CDR3 length is 15 residues. Germline trimming cut 4 bases from V and 0 bases from J; bases unmatched to any gene: 2. Germline V gene sequence: CDR1 SGHRS, CDR2 YFSETQ. CDR3 DNA sequence: TGCGCCAGCAGCCCGGGACAGGGCTCTGGAAACACCATATATTTT. It yields the protein CASSPGQGSGNTIYF.